The 10 T cell receptor beta chains below were found in one sample sequenced in a study of blood T cell repertoires in COVID-19. Here immunoSEQ multiplex PCR was the method, and the copy in TCRdb shows in-frame clones only, minus some. The table has about 210,000 clones, around four fifths seen once. Source material: peripheral blood. These receptors were taken from a man between 60 and 70 years old with COVID-19, enrolled during active disease.

The chain combines TRBV30 with TRBJ2-5; 7 nucleotides agree with TRBD1. This CDR3 spans 14 amino acids. The V segment lost 3 bases and the J segment 1 base; nucleotides outside the gene matches: 5. Germline lookup yields CDR1 GTSNPN and CDR2 SVGIG (reference sequence). The CDR3 nucleotides are TGTGCCTGGAGAGCATACAGGGGCCAAGAGACCCAGTACTTC. Translation gives CAWRAYRGQETQYF.

V and J are TRBV30 and TRBJ2-3; the D is unclear. This CDR3 contains 12 residues. CDR1 and CDR2 from the germline V gene are GTSNPN and SVGIG (reference sequence). V shed 0 bases and J shed 3 bases, with 4 bases lying between them. CDR3 amino acids: CAWSVNTDTQYF. The CDR3 DNA reads TGTGCCTGGAGTGTTAATACAGATACGCAGTATTTT.

V and J are TRBV28 and TRBJ1-2; 10 bases agree with TRBD1. The CDR3 sequence is 18 residues long. Germline CDR1 is MDHEN and CDR2 is SYDVKM. The V and J ends lost 5 bases and 6 bases, in that order; junction bases with no gene match: 18. The CDR3 is CASSPRAGTGEGEDGYTF. As DNA, the CDR3 is TGTGCCAGCAGTCCGCGAGCCGGGACAGGGGAGGGGGAGGATGGCTACACCTTC.

Here the CDR3 DNA reads TGTGCCAGCAGCTTGCTTGACAGGGAGGACACTGAAGCTTTCTTT. This encodes CASSLLDREDTEAFF. The chain has TRBV5-4 and TRBJ1-1; 7 bases are shared with TRBD1. The J segment lost 3 bases and the V segment lost 1 base, leaving 6 bases of the junction unmatched. Germline CDR1 SGHNT, CDR2 YYREEE (reference sequence). The CDR3 is 15 amino acids. Based on the CDR3 plus reference TRBV5-4 and TRBJ1-1, the full variable domain is ETGVTQSPTHLIKTRGQQVTLRCSSQSGHNTVSWYQQALGQGPQFIFQYYREEENGRGNFPPRFSGLQFPNYSSELNVNALELDDSALYLCASSLLDREDTEAFFGQGTRLTVV.

The chain joins TRBV19 to TRBJ2-3, with TRBD2 matching 8 bases. The CDR3 totals 16 residues. V trimming: 5 bases; J trimming: 4 bases; junction bases outside the gene matches: 11. Per germline, CDR1 LNHDA and CDR2 SQIVND (reference sequence). The CDR3 DNA reads TGTGCCAGTAGTTCCCCCGCTAGCGGGTTCTCAGATACGCAGTATTTT. Translated, it gives CASSSPASGFSDTQYF. The full variable domain, completed using reference TRBV19 and TRBJ2-3, is DGGITQSPKYLFRKEGQNVTLSCEQNLNHDAMYWYRQDPGQGLRLIYYSQIVNDFQKGDIAEGYSVSREKKESFPLTVTSAQKNPTAFYLCASSSPASGFSDTQYFGPGTRLTVL.

Here the CDR3 DNA reads TGTGCCAGCAGCCACCAAGGGACAGCTAAATACGAGCAGTACTTC. This codes for CASSHQGTAKYEQYF. This chain links TRBV6-5 with TRBJ2-7; TRBD1 agrees at 7 bases. This CDR3 is built from 15 residues. V lost 6 bases, J lost 4 bases, and 12 bases stayed unmatched. Germline V gene data show CDR1 as MNHEY and CDR2 as SVGAGI.

In this sample, this clone turned up a few times. The rearrangement joins TRBV7-2 to TRBJ1-2; 7 bases are a match to TRBD1. V trimming: 3 bases; J trimming: 4 bases; junction bases outside the gene matches: 2. The CDR3 extends over 13 amino acids. CDR1 is SGHTA, CDR2 FQGNSA, per germline. The CDR3 protein is CASSLDRIYGYTF. In nucleotides, the CDR3 is TGTGCCAGCAGCTTGGACAGGATCTATGGCTACACCTTC.

This chain joins TRBV9 and TRBJ1-1, with D possibly being TRBD1 (6 bases). Trimming pared 0 bases from V and 0 bases from J, leaving 18 bases between. Per germline, CDR1 SGDLS and CDR2 YYNGEE. The CDR3 contains 18 residues. DNA of the CDR3: TGTGCCAGCAGCGTAGTGGCAGGGGCGCAGCAATTGAACACTGAAGCTTTCTTT. Amino acid sequence: CASSVVAGAQQLNTEAFF. Based on the CDR3 plus reference TRBV9 and TRBJ1-1, the full variable domain is DSGVTQTPKHLITATGQRVTLRCSPRSGDLSVYWYQQSLDQGLQFLIQYYNGEERAKGNILERFSAQQFPDLHSELNLSSLELGDSALYFCASSVVAGAQQLNTEAFFGQGTRLTVV.

The chain joins TRBV7-8 to TRBJ1-3, with D possibly matching TRBD1 (6 bases). This CDR3 region has 14 residues. Germline CDR1 and CDR2: SGHVS and FQNEAQ. Trimming left V 5 bases short and J 2 bases short, with 10 bases between. The CDR3 sequence: CASSQRGTGNTIYF. The CDR3 DNA reads as TGTGCCAGCAGCCAGAGGGGGACTGGAAACACCATATATTTT.

The V gene is TRBV5-1, the J gene TRBJ2-5; TRBD2 agrees at 13 bases. The CDR3 spans 15 residues. The J segment lost 5 bases and the V segment lost 5 bases, leaving 6 bases of the junction unmatched. Germline-derived CDR1 and CDR2 are SGHRS and YFSETQ. The CDR3 DNA is TGCGCCAGCAGAGGACTAGCGGGAGTAGCCGAGACCCAGTACTTC. Encoded protein: CASRGLAGVAETQYF.